These 2 T cell receptor beta chains came from one sample sequenced in a study of shared clonotypes between healthy human individuals (dated by TCRdb to 2018 to 2020). The library was produced with the immunoSEQ multiplex PCR assay. The immuneACCESS repertoire file appears here via TCRdb, limited to in-frame rearrangements. These files lack a portion of the clones; in checked studies, under half of the deficit traces to unresolved V genes, and the cause of the others is not known. Recorded for this sample are hundreds of thousands of clones; 70% to 80% of them occurred a single time. Clones ranked in the top ten supply 12% of the sample. Sequencing was performed on PBMCs. The origin of the receptors is a woman aged 40 to 50 in good health. Some clones in this sample may be carry-over from other donors' samples.

There are a few counts of this clone. The chain is built from TRBV7-2 and TRBJ2-5, with D uncertain. This CDR3 has 14 amino acids. V gave up 2 bases and J gave up 7 bases, with 14 bases separating them. In germline, CDR1 is SGHTA, CDR2 FQGNSA. This CDR3 is CASSLTPSGGTQYF. CDR3 DNA sequence: TGTGCCAGCAGCTTAACGCCGTCGGGTGGGACCCAGTACTTC.

This clone has only a few counts. It differs at one base from a far larger clone, so likely a read error. The rearrangement uses TRBV6-4 and TRBJ1-4, with D unclear. The germline V gene has CDR1 MRHNA and CDR2 SNTAGT. The CDR3 consists of 14 residues. CDR3 sequence reads: CTSGSGRPNEKLFF. The DNA of the CDR3 is TGTACCAGCGGTAGCGGGCGGCCTAATGAAAAACTGTTTTTT.